One sample yielded the 15 T cell receptor beta chains listed below, sequenced in a study (TCRdb year 2016). Library preparation was by RT-PCR. Sequencing instrument: Illumina MiSeq. TCRdb applied fastp at Q25 and MiXCR to the public reads, then kept only in-frame beta chains. Each record represents a unique CDR3 protein, reported with the most common genes and DNA among its rows. This sample gives more than 550,000 distinct CDR3 sequences in total; more than 13% of them show up just once. Around 3.3% of the sample belongs to the ten largest clones. Material for sequencing was memory CD4+ T cells from blood. The receptors derive from a female donor in good health, serving as a healthy control.

This clonotype has ten or more counts. This chain links TRBV27 with TRBJ2-3; TRBD2 might be the D (6 bases). Germline V lookup: CDR1 MNHEY, CDR2 SMNVEV (reference sequence). There are 15 residues in the CDR3. V lost 6 bases, J lost 7 bases, and 20 bases lay in between. The CDR3 here is CASSLSSGGAHTQYF. The CDR3 coding sequence is TGTGCCAGCAGCCTAAGTAGCGGCGGGGCGCATACGCAGTATTTT.

The chain combines TRBV6-2 or TRBV6-3 with TRBJ2-1; TRBD1 aligns across 8 bases. The CDR3 is 14 residues long. Germline values: CDR1 MNHEY, CDR2 SVGEGT. Trimming removed 8 bases from V and 4 bases from J; junction bases left unmatched: 7. The CDR3 DNA sequence: TGTGCCAGCCAAAGGACAGGGCTATACAATGAGCAGTTCTTC. Its protein product is CASQRTGLYNEQFF.

This chain connects TRBV20-1 to TRBJ2-7; D remains ambiguous. Looked up from germline, CDR1 is DFQATT and CDR2 is SNEGSKA (reference sequence). Trimming shortened V by 0 bases and J by 6 bases, and 18 bases separated the two germline ends. This CDR3 contains 15 residues. In DNA form, the CDR3 reads TGCAGTGCTAGAGATTTCGGCATACCTCTCGCCGAGCAGTACTTC. It encodes CSARDFGIPLAEQYF.

There are a few counts of this clonotype. The J gene is TRBJ2-7, the V gene TRBV29-1; D unresolved. CDR1 and CDR2 from the germline V gene are SQVTM and ANQGSEA. V shed 5 bases and J shed 2 bases, with 10 bases lying between them. The length of the CDR3 is 12 residues. As DNA, the CDR3 is TGCAGCGTTCGGTTTCAAACCTACGAGCAGTACTTC. It specifies CSVRFQTYEQYF.

This clonotype was picked up many times. V usage is TRBV5-1 and J usage is TRBJ2-7, with D unresolved. The CDR3 has 14 amino acids. The V end lost 4 bases, the J end lost 3 bases, and 14 bases lay between the germline ends. Germline V gene data show CDR1 as SGHRS and CDR2 as YFSETQ. The DNA of the CDR3 is TGCGCCAGCAGCGAAAATACGGTGAACTACGAGCAGTACTTC. The encoded protein is CASSENTVNYEQYF. Filled out from reference TRBV5-1 and TRBJ2-7, the complete variable domain reads KAGVTQTPRYLIKTRGQQVTLSCSPISGHRSVSWYQQTPGQGLQFLFEYFSETQRNKGNFPGRFSGRQFSNSRSEMNVSTLELGDSALYLCASSENTVNYEQYFGPGTRLTVT.

This clonotype was detected a few times. The rearrangement links TRBV7-2 to TRBJ1-1, with no clear D. The CDR3 covers 11 residues. V was cut by 7 bases and J by 4 bases, with 7 bases left in between. Looked up from germline, CDR1 is SGHTA and CDR2 is FQGNSA. DNA for the CDR3: TGTGCCAGCACCCTTCCCACTGAAGCTTTCTTT. This gives the protein CASTLPTEAFF.

This clonotype has just a few counts. The chain combines TRBV27 with TRBJ2-7, with D perhaps given as TRBD1 or TRBD2 (5 bases each). Trimming took 0 bases from V and 10 from J, leaving 13 bases between them. This CDR3 is 13 amino acids long. From germline, CDR1 is MNHEY and CDR2 SMNVEV (reference sequence). The CDR3 loop is CASSLSIGAPQYF. The CDR3, as DNA: TGTGCCAGCAGTTTATCGATCGGGGCGCCTCAGTACTTC.

In its sample, this clonotype was seen many times. The J gene is TRBJ1-1, the V gene TRBV12-3 or TRBV12-4; TRBD1 matches at 8 bases. The CDR3 is 15 residues long. Trimming took 6 bases from V and 1 from J; bases not matched to a gene: 7. The CDR3: CASSLGQAQNTEAFF. The CDR3 nucleotides read TGTGCCAGCAGCCTGGGACAGGCCCAGAACACTGAAGCTTTCTTT.

This chain links TRBV20-1 with TRBJ1-4; possibly TRBD1 for D (6 bases). V lost 5 bases and J lost 0, with 19 bases in between. This CDR3 region has 17 residues. The germline V gene has CDR1 DFQATT and CDR2 SNEGSKA (reference sequence). The CDR3 reads CSAPIRGGGATNEKLFF. For the CDR3, the DNA is TGCAGTGCTCCTATACGGGGGGGCGGTGCAACTAATGAAAAACTGTTTTTT.

V gene TRBV5-1 combines with J gene TRBJ2-1; 10 positions match TRBD2. The V gene's germline CDR1 is SGHRS and CDR2 YFSETQ. Trimming cost V 0 bases and J 10 bases; bases outside gene matches: 4. The CDR3 loop spans 14 amino acids. The CDR3 here is CASSLELAGVEQFF. The CDR3 nucleotides read TGCGCCAGCAGCTTGGAGCTAGCGGGAGTGGAGCAGTTCTTC.

This clonotype was observed many times. The chain uses TRBV5-4 and TRBJ2-3; the match to TRBD2 covers 8 bases. Looked up from germline, CDR1 is SGHNT and CDR2 is YYREEE (reference sequence). V lost 4 bases and J lost 4; bases outside the gene matches: 8. This CDR3 has 15 amino acids. CDR3 DNA: TGTGCCAGCAGCAGGAGCGGGAGCGTGGCAGATACGCAGTATTTT. This encodes CASSRSGSVADTQYF.

This clonotype was observed a handful of times. The V and J genes are TRBV11-2 and TRBJ2-7; 8 bases align to TRBD2. Unmatched junction bases numbered 10, after V lost 0 bases and J lost 0 bases. The CDR3 extends over 18 amino acids. Germline CDR1 and CDR2: SGHAT and FQNNGV. For the CDR3, the DNA is TGTGCCAGCAGCTTAGAGTCTGGAGGGAGCGGGAGCTCCTACGAGCAGTACTTC. This gives the protein CASSLESGGSGSSYEQYF.

This clonotype was recorded many times. The V and J genes are TRBV6-6 and TRBJ1-1; D is uncertain. Germline CDR1 is MNHNY and CDR2 is SVGAGI (reference sequence). The CDR3 runs to 18 residues. V lost 6 bases and J 0 bases, leaving 23 bases between the germline ends. The CDR3 is CASSPRAAAGIMNTEAFF. In DNA, the CDR3 is TGTGCCAGCAGCCCTAGGGCGGCAGCCGGAATCATGAACACTGAAGCTTTCTTT.

The gene calls are TRBV10-3 and TRBJ1-1, with D possibly matching TRBD1 (6 bases). Between the trimmed V and J ends, which lost 5 bases and 0 bases, there was a span of 10 bases. This CDR3 is built from 14 residues. CDR1 ENHRY and CDR2 SYGVKD come from the germline V gene. The CDR3 DNA follows: TGTGCCATCAGTTCCGGGACACTGAACACTGAAGCTTTCTTT. Encoded protein: CAISSGTLNTEAFF.

This clonotype was counted many times. The chain links TRBV7-2 to TRBJ2-1, with TRBD2 matching 9 bases. V trimming: 7 bases; J trimming: 4 bases; junction bases outside the gene matches: 5. Looked up from germline, CDR1 is SGHTA and CDR2 is FQGNSA. The CDR3 consists of 14 residues. The CDR3, as DNA: TGTGCCAGCACCGGGGGACTAGCATACAATGAGCAGTTCTTC. It encodes CASTGGLAYNEQFF.